In its sample, the clone carrying this T cell receptor beta chain was seen many times. Its antigen is still unknown. This sample is part of a study of CD8 T cells in ankylosing spondylitis. Study results and caveats: In peripheral blood, disease-linked CD8+ clones occurred at relatively low frequencies. Among TCR beta sequences, a motif of several highly homologous variants appeared characteristic of ankylosing spondylitis blood. Reportedly, disease-linked clones are significantly enriched in ankylosing spondylitis patients' matched synovial fluid.

The CDR3 is 18 residues long. CDR1 SGHRS and CDR2 YFSETQ come from the germline V gene. Trimming cost V 2 bases and J 0 bases, with 21 bases left between them. 5'-RACE, quantitative and with molecular barcodes, yielded the TCR beta libraries. TCRdb reprocessed the 5' RACE reads with MiXCR, giving one entry per CDR3 protein. The sample includes 69,000 or so distinct CDR3 sequences, over 4% of them seen just once. Material: blood, either unsorted or a sorted T cell fraction (not recorded which). The chain is built from TRBV5-1 and TRBJ2-7; either TRBD1 or TRBD2 may supply D (7 bases each). The source of this sequence is a male donor with ankylosing spondylitis or in good health (not recorded which). The CDR3 DNA reads TGCGCCAGCAGCTTCCTACACGGGGGGACAGTCAGCTCCTACGAGCAGTACTTC. As protein: CASSFLHGGTVSSYEQYF.